Shown below are 10 T cell receptor beta chains from a single sample sequenced in a study of cytomegalovirus exposure and HLA in healthy donors. The primer mix had 60 Vbeta and 13 Jbeta primers. Sequenced by immunoSEQ multiplex PCR; TCRdb stores in-frame clones only, minus some. Of over 95,000 clones detected, 77% appear once; the ten largest clones hold approximately 9.9%. Material for sequencing was PBMCs. The source is a man aged 40-49 years in good health and CMV-seropositive.

This chain links TRBV19 with TRBJ1-1; D is uncertain. Deletions cut 5 bases from V and 7 bases from J, with 11 bases between. Per germline, CDR1 LNHDA and CDR2 SQIVND (reference sequence). This CDR3 region has 12 residues. CDR3 protein: CASSPRRGEAFF. The CDR3 nucleotides read TGTGCCAGTAGTCCGCGTCGGGGTGAAGCTTTCTTT.

CDR3 coding DNA: TGTGCCAGCAGTGAAGCGCTCGGGACAGGGTCCTACGAGCAGTACTTC. Amino acids: CASSEALGTGSYEQYF. This chain connects TRBV6-1 to TRBJ2-7; 9 bases agree with TRBD1. CDR1 and CDR2 (germline): MNHNS, SASEGT. V was clipped by 0 bases and J by 1 base; unmatched bases: 4. CDR3 length: 16 residues.

The J gene is TRBJ2-4, the V gene TRBV29-1; the match to TRBD1 covers 8 bases. Germline trimming cut 6 bases from V and 1 base from J; bases unmatched to any gene: 20. The germline V gene has CDR1 SQVTM and CDR2 ANQGSEA. CDR3 size: 19 residues. CDR3 region: CSVAPQGAYFKGAKNIQYF. In DNA, the CDR3 is TGCAGCGTGGCCCCCCAGGGGGCTTATTTCAAAGGGGCCAAAAACATTCAGTACTTC.

CDR3 residues: CASSPRGGLGEKLFF. The CDR3 region has the DNA TGTGCCAGCAGCCCTAGGGGGGGGCTGGGCGAAAAACTGTTTTTT. The chain recombines TRBV7-9 with TRBJ1-4, with D possibly TRBD1 on 6 matching bases. Per the germline V gene, CDR1 is SEHNR and CDR2 is FQNEAQ (reference sequence). Trimming left V 5 bases short and J 8 bases short, with 18 bases between. CDR3 length: 15 residues.

This sequence joins TRBV7-2 and TRBJ2-7; TRBD2 matches at 11 bases. With V trimmed by 7 bases and J by 4 bases, 6 bases remained unmatched. The CDR3 length is 14 residues. Germline lookup yields CDR1 SGHTA and CDR2 FQGNSA. This CDR3 reads CASTPGTSGYEQYF. The CDR3 nucleotides are TGTGCCAGCACCCCGGGGACTAGCGGTTACGAGCAGTACTTC.

The sample holds one count of this clone. The chain links TRBV7-8 to TRBJ2-3, with 10 bases identical to TRBD1. J lost 0 bases, V lost 2 bases, and 2 bases had no gene match. Germline CDR1 is SGHVS and CDR2 is FQNEAQ. There are 16 residues in the CDR3. The DNA for the CDR3 is TGTGCCAGCAGCTTACGGACAGGGGGAAGCACAGATACGCAGTATTTT. Protein product: CASSLRTGGSTDTQYF. Full variable domain (missing parts from reference TRBV7-8 and TRBJ2-3): GAGVSQSPRYKVAKRGQDVALRCDPISGHVSLFWYQQALGQGPEFLTYFQNEAQLDKSGLPSDRFFAERPEGSVSTLKIQRTQQEDSAVYLCASSLRTGGSTDTQYFGPGTRLTVL.

The genes are TRBV5-8 and TRBJ2-1; TRBD2 is a possible D gene (5 bases). The CDR3 spans 15 residues. The V end lost 4 bases, the J end lost 0 bases, and 11 bases lay between the germline ends. Germline assignment: CDR1 SGHTS and CDR2 YDEGEE. The CDR3 loop is CASSPGNPSYNEQFF. The CDR3 nucleotides are TGTGCCAGCAGCCCCGGGAATCCCTCCTACAATGAGCAGTTCTTC.

V is TRBV5-1 and J is TRBJ2-3; D unresolved. CDR1 and CDR2 (germline): SGHRS, YFSETQ. This CDR3 spans 14 amino acids. V was shortened by 2 bases and J by 0 bases, with 7 bases between the two germline ends. The CDR3 DNA follows: TGCGCCAGCAGCTTCCCCGGTAGCACAGATACGCAGTATTTT. This encodes CASSFPGSTDTQYF.

The rearrangement uses TRBV7-2 and TRBJ2-1; 11 bases agree with TRBD2. V lost 3 bases to trimming and J lost 7 bases; unmatched junction nucleotides: 8. This CDR3 has 16 amino acids. The germline gives CDR1 SGHTA, CDR2 FQGNSA. The CDR3 here is CASSFDSGGAGNEQFF. For the CDR3, the DNA is TGTGCCAGCAGCTTTGATAGCGGGGGGGCGGGGAATGAGCAGTTCTTC.

The count of this clone is one. V is TRBV7-2 and J is TRBJ2-5, with 8 bases matching TRBD2. Trimming took 8 bases from V and 5 from J; bases not matched to a gene: 10. The germline gives CDR1 SGHTA, CDR2 FQGNSA. This CDR3 has 14 residues. The CDR3 nucleotides are TGTGCCAGCTGTAGCGGGGTAACGCGGGAGACCCAGTACTTC. This sequence encodes CASCSGVTRETQYF. Variable domain in full (rest from reference TRBV7-2 and TRBJ2-5): GAGVSQSPSNKVTEKGKDVELRCDPISGHTALYWYRQSLGQGLEFLIYFQGNSAPDKSGLPSDRFSAERTGGSVSTLTIQRTQQEDSAVYLCASCSGVTRETQYFGPGTRLLVL.